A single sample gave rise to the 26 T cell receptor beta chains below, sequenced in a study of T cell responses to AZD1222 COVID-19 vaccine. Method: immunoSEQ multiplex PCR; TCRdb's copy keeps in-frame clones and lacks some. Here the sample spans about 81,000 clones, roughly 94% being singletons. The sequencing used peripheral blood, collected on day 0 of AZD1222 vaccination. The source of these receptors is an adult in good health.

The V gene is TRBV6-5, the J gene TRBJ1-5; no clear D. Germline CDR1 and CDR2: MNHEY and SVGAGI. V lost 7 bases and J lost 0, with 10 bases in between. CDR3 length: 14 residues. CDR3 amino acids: CASNNINSNQPQHF. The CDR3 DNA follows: TGTGCCAGCAATAATATCAATAGCAATCAGCCCCAGCATTTT.

This CDR3 reads CASSPQKGGVDEKLFF. The CDR3 coding sequence is TGTGCCAGCTCACCACAAAAAGGGGGAGTAGATGAAAAACTGTTTTTT. The chain recombines TRBV18 with TRBJ1-4, with D possibly being TRBD1 (6 bases). Germline-derived CDR1 and CDR2 are KGHSH and LQKENI. The CDR3 runs 16 residues. The V end was cut by 1 base, the J end by 6 bases, with 15 bases between. Complete variable domain (other parts from reference TRBV18 and TRBJ1-4): NAGVMQNPRHLVRRRGQEARLRCSPMKGHSHVYWYRQLPEEGLKFMVYLQKENIIDESGMPKERFSAEFPKEGPSILRIQQVVRGDSAAYFCASSPQKGGVDEKLFFGSGTQLSVL.

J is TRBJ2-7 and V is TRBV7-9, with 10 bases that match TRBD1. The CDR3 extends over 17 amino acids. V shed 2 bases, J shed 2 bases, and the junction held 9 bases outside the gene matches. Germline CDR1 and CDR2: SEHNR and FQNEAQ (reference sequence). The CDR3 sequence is CASSLSGTGELAYEQYF. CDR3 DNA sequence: TGTGCCAGCAGCTTAAGCGGGACAGGGGAATTAGCCTACGAGCAGTACTTC. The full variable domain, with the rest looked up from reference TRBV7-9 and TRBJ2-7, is DTGVSQNPRHKITKRGQNVTFRCDPISEHNRLYWYRQTLGQGPEFLTYFQNEAQLEKSRLLSDRFSAERPKGSFSTLEIQRTEQGDSAMYLCASSLSGTGELAYEQYFGPGTRLTVT.

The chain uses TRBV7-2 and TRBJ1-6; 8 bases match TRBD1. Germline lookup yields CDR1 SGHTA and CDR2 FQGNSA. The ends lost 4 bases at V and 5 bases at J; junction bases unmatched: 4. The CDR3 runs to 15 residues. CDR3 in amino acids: CASSSLTGDNSPLHF. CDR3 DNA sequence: TGTGCCAGCAGCTCTTTGACAGGGGATAATTCACCCCTCCACTTT. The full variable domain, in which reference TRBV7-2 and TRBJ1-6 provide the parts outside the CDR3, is GAGVSQSPSNKVTEKGKDVELRCDPISGHTALYWYRQSLGQGLEFLIYFQGNSAPDKSGLPSDRFSAERTGGSVSTLTIQRTQQEDSAVYLCASSSLTGDNSPLHFGNGTRLTVT.

CDR3 DNA: TGTGCCAGCAGTTACGGGGCCCCCTACGAGCAGTACTTC. Translated: CASSYGAPYEQYF. V usage is TRBV6-2 or TRBV6-3 and J usage is TRBJ2-7, with D maybe TRBD1 (5 bases). The CDR3 consists of 13 residues. Germline CDR1 and CDR2: MNHEY and SVGEGT. Trimming shortened V by 2 bases and J by 2 bases, and 7 bases separated the two germline ends.

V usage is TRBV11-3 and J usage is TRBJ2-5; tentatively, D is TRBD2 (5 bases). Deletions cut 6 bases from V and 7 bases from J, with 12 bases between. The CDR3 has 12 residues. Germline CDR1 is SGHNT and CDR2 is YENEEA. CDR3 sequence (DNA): TGTGCCAGCAGTTCGGGGTTGGGGACCCAGTACTTC. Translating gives CASSSGLGTQYF.

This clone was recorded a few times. CDR3 coding DNA: TGTGCCAGTTCCGGGGATAGCAATCAGCCCCAGCATTTT. Protein sequence: CASSGDSNQPQHF. The rearrangement joins TRBV28 to TRBJ1-5; D remains ambiguous. Looked up from germline, CDR1 is MDHEN and CDR2 is SYDVKM. V was shortened by 9 bases and J by 0 bases, with 9 bases between the two germline ends. The length of the CDR3 is 13 residues.

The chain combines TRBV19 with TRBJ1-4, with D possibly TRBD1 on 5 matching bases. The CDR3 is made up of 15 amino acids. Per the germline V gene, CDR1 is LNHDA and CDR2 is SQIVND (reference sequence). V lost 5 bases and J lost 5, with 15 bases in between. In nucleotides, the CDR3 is TGTGCCAGTAGTCCTCCGGGACCCAGAAATGAAAAACTGTTTTTT. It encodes CASSPPGPRNEKLFF.

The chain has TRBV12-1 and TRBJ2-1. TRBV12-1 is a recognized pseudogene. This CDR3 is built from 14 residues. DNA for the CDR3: TGTGCCAGCAGCGCCCAGGGGGAGGGCAATGAGCAGTTCTTC. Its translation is CASSAQGEGNEQFF.

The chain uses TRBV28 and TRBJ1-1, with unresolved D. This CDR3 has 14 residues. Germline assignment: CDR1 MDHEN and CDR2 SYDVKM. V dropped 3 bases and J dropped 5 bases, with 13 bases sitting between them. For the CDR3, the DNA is TGTGCCAGCAGTTTGACAAGTAAATGGACTGAAGCTTTCTTT. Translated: CASSLTSKWTEAFF. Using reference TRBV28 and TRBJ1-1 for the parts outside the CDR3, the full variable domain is DVKVTQSSRYLVKRTGEKVFLECVQDMDHENMFWYRQDPGLGLRLIYFSYDVKMKEKGDIPEGYSVSREKKERFSLILESASTNQTSMYLCASSLTSKWTEAFFGQGTRLTVV.

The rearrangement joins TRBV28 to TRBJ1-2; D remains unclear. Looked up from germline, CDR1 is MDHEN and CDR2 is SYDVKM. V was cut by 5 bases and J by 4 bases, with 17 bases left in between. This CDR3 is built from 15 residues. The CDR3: CASSPPGPGGYGYTF. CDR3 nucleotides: TGTGCCAGCAGTCCGCCCGGGCCTGGTGGCTATGGCTACACCTTC.

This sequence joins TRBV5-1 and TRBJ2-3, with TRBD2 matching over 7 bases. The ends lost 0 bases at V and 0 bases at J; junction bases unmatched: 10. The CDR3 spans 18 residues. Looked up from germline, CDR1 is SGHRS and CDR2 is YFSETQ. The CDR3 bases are TGCGCCAGCAGCTTGGCTTTACTAGCGTCCCATAGCACAGATACGCAGTATTTT. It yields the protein CASSLALLASHSTDTQYF.

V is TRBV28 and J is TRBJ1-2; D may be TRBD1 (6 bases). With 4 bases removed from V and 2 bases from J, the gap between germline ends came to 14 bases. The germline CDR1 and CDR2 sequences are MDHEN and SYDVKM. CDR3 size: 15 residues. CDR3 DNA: TGTGCCAGCAGTTCTCACCCGACAGGAAACTATGGCTACACCTTC. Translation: CASSSHPTGNYGYTF.

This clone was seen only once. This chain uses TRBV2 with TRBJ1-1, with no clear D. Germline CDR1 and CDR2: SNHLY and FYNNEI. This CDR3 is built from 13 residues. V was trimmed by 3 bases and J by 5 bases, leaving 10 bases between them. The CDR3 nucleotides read TGTGCCAGCAGTGACCTAATACGGACTGAAGCTTTCTTT. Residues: CASSDLIRTEAFF.

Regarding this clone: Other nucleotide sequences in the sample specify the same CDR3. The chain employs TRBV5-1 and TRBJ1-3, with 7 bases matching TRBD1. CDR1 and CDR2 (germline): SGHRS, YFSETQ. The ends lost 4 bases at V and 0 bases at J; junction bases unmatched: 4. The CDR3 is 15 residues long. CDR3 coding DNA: TGCGCCAGCAGCCTAACAGGGGACTCTGGAAACACCATATATTTT. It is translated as CASSLTGDSGNTIYF.

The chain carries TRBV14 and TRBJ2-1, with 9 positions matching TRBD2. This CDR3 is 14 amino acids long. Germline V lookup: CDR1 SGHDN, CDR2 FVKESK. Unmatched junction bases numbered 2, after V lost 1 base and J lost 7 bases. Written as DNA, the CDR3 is TGTGCCAGCAGCCAAGGACTAGCGGAAAATGAGCAGTTCTTC. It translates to CASSQGLAENEQFF.

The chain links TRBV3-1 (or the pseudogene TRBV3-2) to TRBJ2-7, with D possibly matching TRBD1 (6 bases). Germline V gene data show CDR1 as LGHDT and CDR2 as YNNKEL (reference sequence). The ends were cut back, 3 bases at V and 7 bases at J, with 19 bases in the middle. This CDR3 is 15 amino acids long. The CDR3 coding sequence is TGTGCCAGCAGCCACAGGGGCGACGGACACCGTGAGCAGTACTTC. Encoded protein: CASSHRGDGHREQYF.

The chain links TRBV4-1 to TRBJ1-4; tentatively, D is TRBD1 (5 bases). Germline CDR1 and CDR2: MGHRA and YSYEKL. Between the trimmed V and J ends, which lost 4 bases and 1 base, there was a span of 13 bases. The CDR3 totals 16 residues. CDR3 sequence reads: CASSRRWQGTNEKLFF. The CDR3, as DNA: TGCGCCAGCAGCCGAAGGTGGCAGGGAACTAATGAAAAACTGTTTTTT.

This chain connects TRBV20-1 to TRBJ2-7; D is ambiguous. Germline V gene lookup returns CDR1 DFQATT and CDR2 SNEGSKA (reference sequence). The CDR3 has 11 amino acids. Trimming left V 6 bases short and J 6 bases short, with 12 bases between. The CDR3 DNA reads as TGCAGTGCGACTCCTGCGCTCGAGCAGTACTTC. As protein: CSATPALEQYF.

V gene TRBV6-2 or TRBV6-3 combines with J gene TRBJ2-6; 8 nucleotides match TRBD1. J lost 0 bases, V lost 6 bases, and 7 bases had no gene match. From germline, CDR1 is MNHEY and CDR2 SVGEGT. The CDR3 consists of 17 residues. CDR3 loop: CASSPGTGASGANVLTF. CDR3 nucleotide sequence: TGTGCCAGCAGCCCCGGGACAGGAGCCTCTGGGGCCAACGTCCTGACTTTC.

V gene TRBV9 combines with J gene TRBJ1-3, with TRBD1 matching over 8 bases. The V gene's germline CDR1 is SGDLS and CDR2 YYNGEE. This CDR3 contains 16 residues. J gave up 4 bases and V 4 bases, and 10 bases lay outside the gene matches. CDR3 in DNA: TGTGCCAGCAGCCCCCCCCAGGGGGCAGACGGAAACACCATATATTTT. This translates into CASSPPQGADGNTIYF.

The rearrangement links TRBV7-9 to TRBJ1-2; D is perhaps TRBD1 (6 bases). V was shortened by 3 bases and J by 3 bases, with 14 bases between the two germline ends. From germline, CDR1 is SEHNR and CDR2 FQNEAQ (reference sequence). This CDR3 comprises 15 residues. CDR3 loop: CASSLGVRGHYGYTF. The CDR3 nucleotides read TGTGCCAGCAGCTTGGGTGTCAGGGGTCACTATGGCTACACCTTC. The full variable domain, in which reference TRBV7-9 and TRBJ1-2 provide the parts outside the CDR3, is DTGVSQNPRHKITKRGQNVTFRCDPISEHNRLYWYRQTLGQGPEFLTYFQNEAQLEKSRLLSDRFSAERPKGSFSTLEIQRTEQGDSAMYLCASSLGVRGHYGYTFGSGTRLTVV.

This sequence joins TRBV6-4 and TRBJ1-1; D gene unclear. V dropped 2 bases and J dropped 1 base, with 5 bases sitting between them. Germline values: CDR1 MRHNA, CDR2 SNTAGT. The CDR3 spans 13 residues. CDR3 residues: CASSDGWNTEAFF. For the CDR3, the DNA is TGTGCCAGCAGTGACGGGTGGAACACTGAAGCTTTCTTT.

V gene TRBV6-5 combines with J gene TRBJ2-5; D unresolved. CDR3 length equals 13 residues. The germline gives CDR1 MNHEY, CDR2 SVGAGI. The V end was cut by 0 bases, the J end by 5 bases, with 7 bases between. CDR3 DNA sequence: TGTGCCAGCAGTTACTCGCTTCTGGAGACCCAGTACTTC. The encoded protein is CASSYSLLETQYF.

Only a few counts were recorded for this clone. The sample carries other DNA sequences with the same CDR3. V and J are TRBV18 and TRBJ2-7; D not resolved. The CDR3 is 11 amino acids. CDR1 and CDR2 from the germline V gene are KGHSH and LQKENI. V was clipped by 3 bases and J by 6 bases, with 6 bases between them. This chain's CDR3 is CASSPGGEQYF. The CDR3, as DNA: TGTGCCAGCTCACCGGGTGGCGAGCAGTACTTC.

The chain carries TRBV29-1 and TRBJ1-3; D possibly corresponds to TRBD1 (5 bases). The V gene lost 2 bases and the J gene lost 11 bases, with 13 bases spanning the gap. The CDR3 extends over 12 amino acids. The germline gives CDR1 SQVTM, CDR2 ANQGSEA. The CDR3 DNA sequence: TGCAGCGTTGAACAGGGATTCGGCGCCATATATTTT. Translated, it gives CSVEQGFGAIYF.